This T cell receptor (beta chain) was sequenced for a study of naive and memory T cell subsets. The library had UMIs added by 3' ligation of an oligonucleotide to TCR cDNA. Cells were not sorted; total RNA input targeted about 1 to 1000 ng. Amplification of ligated cDNA took four PCR rounds with SP2 and nested alpha and beta constant primers. MiXCR, run by TCRdb on the 5' RACE reads, gives a single entry per CDR3 protein. The data contain tens of thousands of distinct CDR3 sequences, 6.5% to 8.5% of them singletons. This CDR3 has 14 residues. The germline V gene has CDR1 MGHDK and CDR2 SYGVNS. Between the trimmed V and J ends, which lost 4 bases and 8 bases, there was a span of 17 bases. This clonotype was counted at least ten times.

V usage is TRBV25-1 and J usage is TRBJ1-2; weak D call: TRBD1 (6 bases). The receptor comes from a female donor in good health. The CDR3 bases are TGTGCCAGCAGTGCGGGTCCGGGGGCCGGCGGCTACACCTTC. It codes for CASSAGPGAGGYTF.